A selection of T cell receptor beta chains follows, all from one sample in a study of OX40 agonist ivuxolimab in advanced cancers. The table came from immunoSEQ multiplex PCR; TCRdb's copy has only in-frame clones and leaves some out. This sample has over 60,000 clones, with roughly nine tenths found just once. This material consisted of CD4+ or CD8+ T cells sorted from blood, taken in a trial of the OX40 agonist ivuxolimab. These receptors all come from an adult with an advanced solid tumor such as melanoma, head and neck, liver or kidney cancer. CDR3s include the opening cysteine and the closing phenylalanine or tryptophan. The D gene is left open where the match is weak. Some rows have no size entry. The others give once, few or many, or a class for an expanded clone.

j_call: TRBJ2-7; d_call: .; clone_size: .; v_call: TRBV7-2; cdr3_aa: CASSLAPGVYEQYF; cdr3_nt: TGTGCCAGCAGCTTAGCGCCGGGAGTCTACGAGCAGTACTTC
j_call: TRBJ2-5; d_call: .; clone_size: .; v_call: TRBV30; cdr3_aa: CAWSDSGGAQYF; cdr3_nt: TGTGCCTGGTCGGACAGCGGAGGGGCCCAGTACTTC
j_call: TRBJ2-7; d_call: TRBD2; clone_size: .; v_call: TRBV6-5; cdr3_aa: CASSYQGLAAYEQYF; cdr3_nt: TGTGCCAGCAGCTACCAGGGACTAGCGGCCTACGAGCAGTACTTC
j_call: TRBJ1-1; d_call: TRBD1; clone_size: .; v_call: TRBV28; cdr3_aa: CASSSPTGLPVGAFF; cdr3_nt: TGTGCCAGCAGTTCCCCGACAGGGCTACCAGTGGGAGCTTTCTTT
j_call: TRBJ2-1; d_call: .; clone_size: once; v_call: TRBV29-1; cdr3_aa: CSVEEGGRGPYNEQFF; cdr3_nt: TGCAGCGTTGAAGAAGGCGGCAGGGGACCTTACAATGAGCAGTTCTTC
j_call: TRBJ2-4; d_call: TRBD2; clone_size: .; v_call: TRBV2; cdr3_aa: CASGGGTKNIQYF; cdr3_nt: TGTGCCAGCGGGGGGGGGACCAAAAACATTCAGTACTTC
j_call: TRBJ1-4; d_call: TRBD1; clone_size: few; v_call: TRBV27; cdr3_aa: CASSWQGGRPNEKLFF; cdr3_nt: TGTGCCAGCAGTTGGCAGGGGGGGCGTCCTAATGAAAAACTGTTTTTT
j_call: TRBJ1-1; d_call: .; clone_size: once; v_call: TRBV10-1; cdr3_aa: CASSSYSGGEAFF; cdr3_nt: TGCGCCAGCAGCTCGTACTCGGGCGGTGAAGCTTTCTTT
j_call: TRBJ2-1; d_call: TRBD2; clone_size: .; v_call: TRBV5-4; cdr3_aa: CASSPGLAGVDEQFF; cdr3_nt: TGTGCCAGCAGCCCGGGACTAGCGGGAGTAGATGAGCAGTTCTTC
j_call: TRBJ1-2; d_call: .; clone_size: .; v_call: TRBV11-1; cdr3_aa: CASSFGRERGYTF; cdr3_nt: TGTGCCAGCAGCTTTGGACGTGAACGAGGCTACACCTTC
j_call: TRBJ2-1; d_call: .; clone_size: .; v_call: TRBV6-1; cdr3_aa: CASRRLVGGNEQFF; cdr3_nt: TGTGCCAGCAGACGACTAGTAGGGGGTAATGAGCAGTTCTTC
j_call: TRBJ1-2; d_call: TRBD1; clone_size: .; v_call: TRBV30; cdr3_aa: CAWRGQGGFYGYTF; cdr3_nt: TGTGCCTGGAGGGGACAGGGGGGCTTCTATGGCTACACCTTC
j_call: TRBJ2-1; d_call: .; clone_size: .; v_call: TRBV11-2; cdr3_aa: CASSPSAAPFPSSYNEQFF; cdr3_nt: TGTGCCAGCAGCCCATCAGCGGCTCCCTTCCCAAGCTCCTACAATGAGCAGTTCTTC
j_call: TRBJ2-2; d_call: TRBD1; clone_size: .; v_call: TRBV5-1; cdr3_aa: CASSPPGQGVVGELFF; cdr3_nt: TGCGCCAGCAGCCCACCGGGACAGGGGGTTGTCGGGGAGCTGTTTTTT
j_call: TRBJ2-7; d_call: TRBD2; clone_size: .; v_call: TRBV27; cdr3_aa: CASSSGGRGEQYF; cdr3_nt: TGTGCCAGCAGTTCTGGCGGGAGAGGCGAGCAGTACTTC
j_call: TRBJ2-3; d_call: .; clone_size: .; v_call: TRBV6-6; cdr3_aa: CASSNLPDTQYF; cdr3_nt: TGTGCCAGCAGTAATCTACCTGATACGCAGTATTTT
j_call: TRBJ2-7; d_call: .; clone_size: .; v_call: TRBV7-2; cdr3_aa: CASSRGGAGQYEQYF; cdr3_nt: TGTGCCAGCAGCCGAGGGGGAGCGGGACAGTACGAGCAGTACTTC
j_call: TRBJ2-3; d_call: TRBD1; clone_size: .; v_call: TRBV10-3; cdr3_aa: CAITARDSQDTQYF; cdr3_nt: TGTGCCATCACCGCTCGGGACAGTCAAGATACGCAGTATTTT
j_call: TRBJ2-5; d_call: TRBD2; clone_size: once; v_call: TRBV6-6; cdr3_aa: CATRGTSGSQETQYF; cdr3_nt: TGTGCCACCCGGGGGACTAGCGGGAGTCAAGAGACCCAGTACTTC
j_call: TRBJ2-7; d_call: .; clone_size: .; v_call: TRBV19; cdr3_aa: CASSMSGPFNYEQYF; cdr3_nt: TGTGCCAGTAGTATGTCGGGACCTTTTAACTACGAGCAGTACTTC
j_call: TRBJ2-1; d_call: .; clone_size: .; v_call: TRBV5-4; cdr3_aa: CASSLAGGAGNEQFF; cdr3_nt: TGTGCCAGCAGCTTGGCCGGGGGCGCCGGAAATGAGCAGTTCTTC
j_call: TRBJ2-3; d_call: TRBD1; clone_size: .; v_call: TRBV7-8; cdr3_aa: CASSPGQGGGRGRTDTQYF; cdr3_nt: TGTGCCAGCAGCCCAGGACAGGGAGGCGGGCGGGGCCGCACAGATACGCAGTATTTT
j_call: TRBJ2-5; d_call: .; clone_size: .; v_call: TRBV11-2; cdr3_aa: CASSLVAGTPETQYF; cdr3_nt: TGTGCCAGCAGCTTAGTCGCAGGGACGCCAGAGACCCAGTACTTC
j_call: TRBJ1-2; d_call: .; clone_size: .; v_call: TRBV30; cdr3_aa: CAWSLPAPANYGYTF; cdr3_nt: TGTGCCTGGAGTCTCCCAGCGCCAGCTAACTATGGCTACACCTTC
j_call: TRBJ2-2; d_call: TRBD2; clone_size: .; v_call: TRBV11-3; cdr3_aa: CASSPGGTGELFF; cdr3_nt: TGTGCCAGCAGCCCCGGGGGGACCGGGGAGCTGTTTTTT
j_call: TRBJ2-1; d_call: .; clone_size: .; v_call: TRBV30; cdr3_aa: CAWTPRVGQFF; cdr3_nt: TGTGCCTGGACACCCCGGGTAGGGCAGTTCTTC
j_call: TRBJ2-5; d_call: .; clone_size: .; v_call: TRBV19; cdr3_aa: CASSIIGTPKTQYF; cdr3_nt: TGTGCCAGTAGTATCATCGGGACACCCAAGACCCAGTACTTC
j_call: TRBJ1-1; d_call: .; clone_size: .; v_call: TRBV6-6; cdr3_aa: CASSYSHATEAFF; cdr3_nt: TGTGCCAGCAGTTACTCGCACGCCACTGAAGCTTTCTTT
j_call: TRBJ2-7; d_call: .; clone_size: .; v_call: TRBV18; cdr3_aa: CASSPPTGPYEQYF; cdr3_nt: TGTGCCAGCTCACCACCGACAGGACCCTACGAGCAGTACTTC
j_call: TRBJ2-7; d_call: .; clone_size: .; v_call: TRBV2; cdr3_aa: CASIPGTASSYEQYF; cdr3_nt: TGTGCCAGCATCCCAGGGACGGCCTCCTCCTACGAGCAGTACTTC
j_call: TRBJ2-3; d_call: .; clone_size: once; v_call: TRBV30; cdr3_aa: CAWRGQGTDTQYF; cdr3_nt: TGTGCCTGGAGGGGGCAGGGCACAGATACGCAGTATTTT
j_call: TRBJ2-7; d_call: TRBD2; clone_size: .; v_call: TRBV2; cdr3_aa: CASTGTSEQYF; cdr3_nt: TGTGCCAGCACCGGGACTAGCGAACAGTACTTC
j_call: TRBJ1-5; d_call: .; clone_size: .; v_call: TRBV7-9; cdr3_aa: CALGRGANSNQPQHF; cdr3_nt: TGTGCCCTGGGGCGCGGCGCAAATAGCAATCAGCCCCAGCATTTT
j_call: TRBJ1-1; d_call: .; clone_size: .; v_call: TRBV7-9; cdr3_aa: CASSLDSEGGKAFF; cdr3_nt: TGTGCCAGCAGCTTAGATAGCGAAGGGGGTAAAGCTTTCTTT
j_call: TRBJ2-7; d_call: .; clone_size: .; v_call: TRBV10-3; cdr3_aa: CAISVKPPSSDYEQYF; cdr3_nt: TGTGCCATCAGTGTAAAACCCCCTAGCTCGGACTACGAGCAGTACTTC
j_call: TRBJ1-1; d_call: TRBD1; clone_size: .; v_call: TRBV5-5; cdr3_aa: CASSPTWGDRGLTEAFF; cdr3_nt: TGTGCCAGCAGCCCGACGTGGGGGGACAGGGGTTTAACTGAAGCTTTCTTT
j_call: TRBJ2-2; d_call: .; clone_size: .; v_call: TRBV5-4; cdr3_aa: CASSFSLSFREDTGELFF; cdr3_nt: TGTGCCAGCAGCTTCTCCCTTTCTTTCAGGGAGGACACCGGGGAGCTGTTTTTT
j_call: TRBJ2-7; d_call: .; clone_size: .; v_call: TRBV14; cdr3_aa: CASNHNGIEQYF; cdr3_nt: TGTGCCAGCAACCATAACGGGATCGAGCAGTACTTC
j_call: TRBJ2-7; d_call: .; clone_size: few; v_call: TRBV2; cdr3_aa: CASRADERFQYF; cdr3_nt: TGTGCCAGCAGGGCCGACGAACGCTTCCAATACTTC
j_call: TRBJ2-1; d_call: TRBD2; clone_size: .; v_call: TRBV4-3; cdr3_aa: CASSPTPAGGGRDYEQFF; cdr3_nt: TGCGCCAGCAGTCCGACCCCAGCAGGTGGCGGGAGGGACTATGAGCAGTTCTTC
j_call: TRBJ2-7; d_call: .; clone_size: few; v_call: TRBV5-1; cdr3_aa: CASSKGLGGNEQYF; cdr3_nt: TGCGCCAGCAGCAAGGGACTGGGGGGCAACGAGCAGTACTTC
j_call: TRBJ1-2; d_call: .; clone_size: .; v_call: TRBV5-4; cdr3_aa: CASSLYEGKVQGYTF; cdr3_nt: TGTGCCAGCAGCTTGTATGAAGGGAAGGTTCAAGGCTACACCTTC
j_call: TRBJ1-4; d_call: .; clone_size: once; v_call: TRBV25-1; cdr3_aa: CASSLQGSEKLFF; cdr3_nt: TGTGCCAGCAGTTTACAGGGAAGTGAAAAACTGTTTTTT
j_call: TRBJ1-5; d_call: TRBD1; clone_size: .; v_call: TRBV7-9; cdr3_aa: CASSPDRGGQPQHF; cdr3_nt: TGTGCCAGCAGCCCGGACAGGGGAGGTCAGCCCCAGCATTTT
j_call: TRBJ2-5; d_call: TRBD2; clone_size: .; v_call: TRBV6-4; cdr3_aa: CASSEGGSGRRETQYF; cdr3_nt: TGTGCCAGCAGTGAAGGCGGTAGCGGGAGGCGAGAGACCCAGTACTTC
j_call: TRBJ2-5; d_call: .; clone_size: medium-sized; v_call: TRBV5-1; cdr3_aa: CASIGAPPQETQYF; cdr3_nt: TGCGCCAGCATAGGGGCACCCCCTCAAGAGACCCAGTACTTC
j_call: TRBJ2-3; d_call: .; clone_size: .; v_call: TRBV4-1; cdr3_aa: CASSQGAREDTQYF; cdr3_nt: TGCGCCAGCAGCCAAGGTGCGCGGGAAGATACGCAGTATTTT
j_call: TRBJ2-7; d_call: TRBD2; clone_size: .; v_call: TRBV5-6; cdr3_aa: CASSLGGRVRYEQYF; cdr3_nt: TGTGCCAGCAGCTTAGGCGGGAGGGTCCGCTACGAGCAGTACTTC
j_call: TRBJ1-3; d_call: TRBD1; clone_size: .; v_call: TRBV7-6; cdr3_aa: CASSSGTGVGNTIYF; cdr3_nt: TGTGCCAGCAGCTCCGGGACAGGGGTTGGAAACACCATATATTTT
j_call: TRBJ1-5; d_call: .; clone_size: .; v_call: TRBV6-6; cdr3_aa: CASSYSSWTSNQPQHF; cdr3_nt: TGTGCCAGCAGTTACTCGAGTTGGACAAGCAATCAGCCCCAGCATTTT
j_call: TRBJ2-7; d_call: .; clone_size: few; v_call: TRBV15; cdr3_aa: CATSRVGVSSYEQYF; cdr3_nt: TGTGCCACCAGCAGAGTCGGGGTTTCGTCCTACGAGCAGTACTTC
j_call: TRBJ2-7; d_call: TRBD2; clone_size: .; v_call: TRBV28; cdr3_aa: CASSFSGTRAYEQYF; cdr3_nt: TGTGCCAGCAGTTTTTCCGGGACTAGGGCCTACGAGCAGTACTTC
j_call: TRBJ2-1; d_call: .; clone_size: .; v_call: TRBV7-2; cdr3_aa: CASSFASREQFF; cdr3_nt: TGTGCCAGCAGCTTTGCCAGCAGAGAGCAGTTCTTC
j_call: TRBJ1-2; d_call: .; clone_size: .; v_call: TRBV7-7; cdr3_aa: CASSPNPQTGMGGYTF; cdr3_nt: TGTGCCAGCAGCCCTAACCCCCAAACAGGGATGGGTGGCTACACCTTC
j_call: TRBJ1-3; d_call: .; clone_size: .; v_call: TRBV30; cdr3_aa: CAWRHHSGNTIYF; cdr3_nt: TGTGCCTGGAGACATCACTCTGGAAACACCATATATTTT
j_call: TRBJ2-1; d_call: TRBD1; clone_size: .; v_call: TRBV28; cdr3_aa: CASSVSGQGRDEQFF; cdr3_nt: TGTGCCAGCAGTGTATCGGGACAGGGACGCGATGAGCAGTTCTTC
j_call: TRBJ2-3; d_call: .; clone_size: .; v_call: TRBV28; cdr3_aa: CASTLQHLATDTQYF; cdr3_nt: TGTGCCAGCACCCTCCAACACCTGGCCACAGATACGCAGTATTTT